This T cell receptor (beta chain) was documented in a study of blood T cell repertoires in COVID-19. The CDR3 is 15 residues long. CDR1 is SEHNR, CDR2 FQNEAQ, per germline (reference sequence). V was pared by 5 bases and J by 1 base, with 14 bases between. As processed by the authors: Estimated nucleated cell counts came from reference gene primer amplification. Produced via immunoSEQ multiplex PCR; TCRdb's table is partial and in-frame only. That table gives V, J and clone size, and the DNA gave D and trimming. The profile shows 40,000 to 50,000 clones, over 75% of them singletons. The gene calls are TRBV7-9 and TRBJ1-1; D may be TRBD1 (5 bases). Sequencing input: peripheral blood. The TCR comes from a man aged 40-49 years with active or convalescent COVID-19. As DNA, the CDR3 is TGTGCCAGCAGCCCGGACCGGGGGGAGAACACTGAAGCTTTCTTT. It yields the protein CASSPDRGENTEAFF.